Here is one TCR beta chain with its context. The CDR3 is 15 residues long. Germline V lookup: CDR1 MGHDK, CDR2 SYGVNS. V was cut by 2 bases and J by 4 bases, with 11 bases left in between. The data are from a study of blood T cell repertoires in COVID-19. The wider study: Some COVID-19 samples were acute and others convalescent; all came from the United States, Italy and Spain. In each case, the material was cDNA or gDNA derived from T cells, B-cell-depleted T cells, or PBMCs.

As handled by the study authors: Amplification from reference gene primers served as the basis for estimated nucleated cell counts. Sequencing was performed with immunoSEQ multiplex PCR; in TCRdb, only in-frame clones are kept and a portion is missing. V and J calls and clone size are given by that table; D and trimming were obtained from the DNA. The sample records some 400,000 clones, more than 75% being singletons. The material sequenced was peripheral blood. The chain has TRBV25-1 and TRBJ2-2; D is possibly TRBD1 (5 bases). This receptor was taken from a human donor in a cohort sampled during active COVID-19. In DNA form, the CDR3 reads TGTGCCAGCAGTGAAGGCAGGGAAGTCACCGGGGAGCTGTTTTTT. It yields the protein CASSEGREVTGELFF.